This T cell receptor beta chain stems from a study of shared clonotypes between healthy human individuals. The repertoire was sequenced with immunoSEQ multiplex PCR; TCRdb's copy has only in-frame clones and lacks some. The data show 2 million to 3 million clones, roughly 93% seen once. V lost 2 bases and J 3 bases, leaving 13 bases between the germline ends. The CDR3 sequence is 15 residues long. CDR1 SGHDN and CDR2 FVKESK come from the germline V gene. The sequencing input was naive CD4+ T cells from PBMCs. Indicated subset: CD45RA+ positively selected. This chain uses TRBV14 with TRBJ1-1, with TRBD1 as a possible D gene (5 bases). The TCR comes from a man in his late teens or twenties in good health. Some clones in this sample may be carry-over from other donors' samples. CDR3 protein: CASSQRAGWDTEAFF. The CDR3 nucleotides read TGTGCCAGCAGCCAAAGGGCAGGGTGGGACACTGAAGCTTTCTTT.